These 13 T cell receptor beta chains share one sample of origin, sequenced in a study of shared clonotypes between healthy human individuals. Data came from immunoSEQ multiplex PCR; TCRdb stores just in-frame clones and leaves some out. The sample has 2 million to 2.5 million clones, 90% to 97% seen once. Sequences were obtained from naive CD4+ T cells sorted from blood. Indicated subset: CD45RA+ positively selected. The receptors were sampled from a man younger than 35 in good health.

The chain employs TRBV30 and TRBJ1-1; D gene uncertain. CDR1 and CDR2 from the germline V gene are GTSNPN and SVGIG (reference sequence). Trimming took off 4 bases at V and 8 bases at J, with 14 bases between the two ends. The CDR3 loop spans 12 amino acids. CDR3 loop: CAWTKPRTEAFF. The CDR3 DNA follows: TGTGCCTGGACTAAACCCAGGACCGAAGCTTTCTTT.

CDR3 bases: TGTGCCAGCACCTCTGCGGGGGGGAGCTCCTACAATGAGCAGTTCTTC. Its translation is CASTSAGGSSYNEQFF. The rearrangement joins TRBV13 to TRBJ2-1, with 9 bases identical to TRBD2. The ends lost 7 bases at V and 0 bases at J; junction bases unmatched: 7. The CDR3 sequence is 16 residues long. Germline CDR1 and CDR2: PRHDT and FYEKMQ (reference sequence).

The J gene is TRBJ2-3, the V gene TRBV5-1, with 9 bases identical to TRBD1. The CDR3 has 15 residues. The V and J ends lost 4 bases and 2 bases, in that order; junction bases with no gene match: 5. Germline V CDR1 and CDR2: SGHRS, YFSETQ. DNA for the CDR3: TGCGCCAGCAGCAACCGGGACAGGGTCACAGATACGCAGTATTTT. Translation: CASSNRDRVTDTQYF.

The V and J genes are TRBV4-2 and TRBJ1-1; D gene ambiguous. The germline gives CDR1 LGHNA, CDR2 YNFKEQ. The V end lost 0 bases, the J end lost 0 bases, and 5 bases lay between the germline ends. CDR3 length: 14 residues. In DNA, the CDR3 is TGTGCCAGCAGCCAAGAAGGGATGAACACTGAAGCTTTCTTT. It translates to CASSQEGMNTEAFF.

The chain couples TRBV2 to TRBJ1-4; D is unclear. Deletions cut 4 bases from V and 8 bases from J, with 11 bases between. The CDR3 is 13 residues long. The germline V gene has CDR1 SNHLY and CDR2 FYNNEI. The CDR3 nucleotides read TGTGCCAGCAGTGGTGTGGTTGGGGAAAAACTGTTTTTT. This codes for CASSGVVGEKLFF.

The V call is TRBV19, the J call TRBJ1-6, with 8 bases that match TRBD1. Germline CDR1 and CDR2: LNHDA and SQIVND (reference sequence). Trimming cost V 6 bases and J 9 bases; bases outside gene matches: 7. The CDR3 length is 14 residues. Written as DNA, the CDR3 is TGTGCCAGTAGCCGACAGGGGTTTGCTTCACCCCTCCACTTT. It translates to CASSRQGFASPLHF.

This clone was recorded a few times. This chain joins TRBV6-1 and TRBJ1-2; no firm D call. This CDR3 has 11 residues. Germline V gives CDR1 MNHNS, CDR2 SASEGT. Trimming shortened V by 2 bases and J by 7 bases, and 5 bases separated the two germline ends. The CDR3 coding sequence is TGTGCCAGCAGTGAATTGGGTGGCTACACCTTC. Protein: CASSELGGYTF.

The chain carries TRBV5-6 and TRBJ1-5; 8 nucleotides align to TRBD1. Germline-derived CDR1 and CDR2 are SGHDT and YYEEEE. This CDR3 is 16 amino acids long. V was pared by 3 bases and J by 7 bases, with 12 bases of the junction left unmatched. The CDR3 reads CASSYSDRGGGQPQHF. Here the CDR3 DNA reads TGTGCCAGCAGCTACTCCGACAGGGGAGGTGGACAGCCCCAGCATTTT.

This clone has only one observation. For the CDR3, the DNA is TGTGCCAGCAGTTCCCTACGGGGGGTCACAGATACGCAGTATTTT. It codes for CASSSLRGVTDTQYF. V is TRBV28 and J is TRBJ2-3, with 7 bases aligning to TRBD2. V shed 4 bases and J 2 bases; nucleotides not matched to a gene: 6. Germline assignment: CDR1 MDHEN and CDR2 SYDVKM. CDR3 size: 15 residues.

About this clone itself: In the same sample, other DNA sequences code for this CDR3. This chain connects TRBV5-1 to TRBJ2-7; possible D gene TRBD2, 6 bases. CDR3 length: 14 amino acids. Trimming cost V 0 bases and J 4 bases, with 11 bases left between them. The germline V gene has CDR1 SGHRS and CDR2 YFSETQ. The CDR3 region is CASSLEGRSYEQYF. DNA of the CDR3: TGCGCCAGCAGCTTGGAAGGGAGGAGTTACGAGCAGTACTTC. Combining the CDR3 with reference TRBV5-1 and TRBJ2-7 gives the whole variable domain KAGVTQTPRYLIKTRGQQVTLSCSPISGHRSVSWYQQTPGQGLQFLFEYFSETQRNKGNFPGRFSGRQFSNSRSEMNVSTLELGDSALYLCASSLEGRSYEQYFGPGTRLTVT.

CDR3 in amino acids: CASSLLTRDYNEQFF. Here the CDR3 DNA reads TGTGCCAGCAGCTTGTTAACTAGGGACTACAATGAGCAGTTCTTC. The chain employs TRBV5-6 and TRBJ2-1; the D gene is possibly TRBD2 (5 bases). In germline, CDR1 is SGHDT, CDR2 YYEEEE. The CDR3 consists of 15 residues. Trimming stripped 1 base from V and 3 bases from J, with 11 bases between.

This chain connects TRBV5-5 to TRBJ1-5; D is possibly TRBD1 (5 bases). CDR1 is SGHKS, CDR2 YYEKEE, per germline (reference sequence). Deletions cut 4 bases from V and 5 bases from J, with 13 bases between. This CDR3 contains 14 residues. The CDR3 is CASSRALGDQPQHF. The CDR3 DNA reads TGTGCCAGCAGCAGGGCGCTGGGGGATCAGCCCCAGCATTTT.

This chain links TRBV6-1 with TRBJ2-7; TRBD2 might be the D (5 bases). V lost 3 bases, J lost 3 bases, and 12 bases lay in between. The CDR3 spans 14 residues. Germline values: CDR1 MNHNS, CDR2 SASEGT. CDR3 sequence (DNA): TGTGCCAGCAGTGACCGACACGGGGACTACGAGCAGTACTTC. Its protein product is CASSDRHGDYEQYF.